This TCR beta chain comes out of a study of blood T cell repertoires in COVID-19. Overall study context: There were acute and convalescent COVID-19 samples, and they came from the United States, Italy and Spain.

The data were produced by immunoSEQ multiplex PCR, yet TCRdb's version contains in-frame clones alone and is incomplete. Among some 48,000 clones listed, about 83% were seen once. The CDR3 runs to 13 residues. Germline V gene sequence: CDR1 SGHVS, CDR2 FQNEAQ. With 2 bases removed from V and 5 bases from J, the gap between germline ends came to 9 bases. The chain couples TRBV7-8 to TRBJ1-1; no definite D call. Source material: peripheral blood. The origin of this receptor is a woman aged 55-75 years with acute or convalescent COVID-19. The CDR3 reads CASSLRPGTEAFF. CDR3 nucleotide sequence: TGTGCCAGCAGCTTAAGACCCGGGACTGAAGCTTTCTTT.